This entry features one T cell receptor (beta chain) sequence. Germline V gene data show CDR1 as KGHSH and CDR2 as LQKENI. Trimming removed 3 bases at V and 5 bases at J, with 10 bases between. This CDR3 has 14 amino acids. The sample comes from a study of blood T cell repertoires in COVID-19. Study at large: Both acute and convalescent COVID-19 samples were obtained from the United States, Italy and Spain.

Sequencing used immunoSEQ multiplex PCR; TCRdb keeps in-frame clones, though not all of them. This sample has fewer than 300,000 clones; about nine tenths occur once, and the top ten carry roughly 1.1%. Material: PBMCs or T cells enriched from blood (not recorded which). The receptor comes from a young woman who had recovered from COVID-19. The chain joins TRBV18 to TRBJ1-4; no firm D call. The DNA for the CDR3 is TGTGCCAGCTCACCTACAGTGTTCAATGAAAAACTGTTTTTT. Residues: CASSPTVFNEKLFF.